A selection of T cell receptor beta chains follows, all from one sample in a study of beta chain features in type 1 diabetes. Measured with immunoSEQ multiplex PCR; TCRdb has only the in-frame clones, and not every one. In the table there are 20,000 to 25,000 clones, roughly 66% of which are singletons. The sample comprised Tregs from blood. The receptor source for this set is a man between 18 and 29 years old with type 1 diabetes. CDR3s leave out the opening cysteine and the closing phenylalanine or tryptophan. Fields, in order: V gene, J gene, CDR3 protein.

TRBV10-3	TRBJ1-2	AISEAGFYGYT
TRBV6-6	TRBJ2-7	ASSYERNEQY
TRBV28	TRBJ2-2	ASSRPGSNTGELF
TRBV6-6	TRBJ2-7	ASKLGQGEYEQY
TRBV5-1	TRBJ2-3	ASSLAGPSTDTQY
TRBV28	TRBJ2-2	ASNDRGWGGELF
TRBV5-4	TRBJ2-3	ASSSRLAGTDTQY
TRBV12-5	TRBJ2-1	ASGLVSGGAYEQF
TRBV5-1	TRBJ2-5	ASSLTAGPEETQY
TRBV10-3	TRBJ1-1	AISRRPGNTEAF
TRBV2	TRBJ2-1	ASSSRESNEQF
TRBV19	TRBJ2-1	ASSIGPGRVYNEQF
TRBV7-2	TRBJ2-7	ASSPTGQVSEQY
TRBV9	TRBJ2-1	ASSLRGLAGSVEQF
TRBV5-1	TRBJ2-3	ATRTSGTDTQY
TRBV5-1	TRBJ2-7	ASGGGPSSEQY
TRBV18	TRBJ2-1	ASSPRRAHEQF
TRBV30	TRBJ2-3	AWRQSADTQY
TRBV14	TRBJ2-1	ASSHTPGHLRQF
TRBV6-6	TRBJ2-3	ASALMTGTDTQY
TRBV6-5	TRBJ1-2	ASSSGEGVGYT
TRBV10-2	TRBJ2-5	ASKSPYQETQY
TRBV18	TRBJ1-2	ASSPPGSTIGYT
TRBV19	TRBJ1-2	ASSLRRSQGGYT
TRBV29-1	TRBJ2-2	SVEQNTGELF
TRBV5-1	TRBJ2-7	ASALGWGPNEQY
TRBV15	TRBJ2-7	ATSRIGQGIHEQY
TRBV10-2	TRBJ2-1	ASSGGRLARNNEQF
TRBV7-9	TRBJ2-2	ASSARQGRGTGELF
TRBV29-1	TRBJ1-1	SARREYGTEAF
TRBV23-1	TRBJ2-7	ASSRLPDTGLEQY
TRBV5-1	TRBJ2-5	ASSLAGKETQY
TRBV4-2	TRBJ1-1	ASSQVLGAEAF
TRBV5-1	TRBJ2-7	ASSRTGETSYEQY
TRBV30	TRBJ1-4	AWSWGLATNEKLF
TRBV29-1	TRBJ2-3	SVLGGIADTQY
TRBV2	TRBJ2-2	ASKGDIGQLNTGELF
TRBV28	TRBJ2-5	ASGRLGRSGETQY
TRBV6-6	TRBJ1-2	ASSYGDRGNGYT
TRBV29-1	TRBJ2-2	SVGGTGANTGELF
TRBV30	TRBJ2-2	AWLTGTGGTGELF
TRBV6-1	TRBJ1-2	ASRPGGVGYGYT
TRBV28	TRBJ2-2	ASSLIINTGELF
TRBV30	TRBJ1-5	AWSVTASNQPQH
TRBV5-1	TRBJ2-2	ASNKGLNTGELF
TRBV28	TRBJ1-4	ASSPGTGKNEKLF
TRBV13	TRBJ2-1	ASSLGGLAGEQF
TRBV7-2	TRBJ2-7	ASSLAMREVNGEQY
TRBV4-3	TRBJ1-6	ASSQAQGSSYNSPLH